This paragraph covers one T cell receptor beta chain sequence. RNA totalling about 0.45 to 1 ug underwent reverse transcription with random hexamers. By means of immunoSEQ multiplex PCR, TCR beta CDR3 spanning 54 Vbeta and 13 Jbeta underwent amplification. MiXCR, applied by TCRdb to the immunoSEQ multiplex PCR reads, yields one record per CDR3 protein. The sample lists about 180,000 distinct CDR3 sequences; 94% were seen once. Sequencing of TCR beta was performed on blood CD8+ and CD4+ T cells. Bulk CD8+ and CD4+ cells came from magnetic negative isolation; CD8+ TEMRA by FACS. This sample was taken from a study of CD8 T cells in Susac syndrome. Study overall: Intravenous immunoglobulin alone or corticosteroids were being given to patients with Susac syndrome at blood draw, unless they were therapy-naive.

The CDR3 extends over 12 amino acids. The V gene's germline CDR1 is ENHRY and CDR2 SYGVKD. V was shortened by 6 bases and J by 2 bases, with 7 bases between the two germline ends. The V call is TRBV10-3, the J call TRBJ2-5; no definite D call. This receptor was taken from a human donor with Susac syndrome. The sample consisted of CD4+ T cells from PBMCs. The CDR3 loop reads CAIRAPQETQYF. The CDR3 coding sequence is TGTGCCATCAGGGCACCACAAGAGACCCAGTACTTC.